This entry describes one TCR beta chain. Antigen specificity is unknown. This sample was taken from a study of chemoradiotherapy in HPV16-positive cancers. On the study more broadly: Candidate HPV-specific clones and shared TCR motifs came from a couple of HPV16-positive patients.

TCRdb's table, derived via immunoSEQ multiplex PCR, lists solely in-frame clones and lacks some. The table includes 9,500 to 15,000 clones, over 75% detected once. Findings and caveats of the study: HPV-responsive T-cell expansion during chemoradiotherapy was linked to improved recurrence-free survival in HPV16-positive patients. Non-HPV-specific T cells did not expand in tumors during treatment, whereas candidate HPV-specific clones and E7-related motifs did.

The V end was cut by 6 bases, the J end by 4 bases, with 18 bases between. The germline V gene has CDR1 MDHEN and CDR2 SYDVKM. This CDR3 has 15 residues. The origin of this receptor is a human donor with HPV-associated anogenital cancer. The sample was gathered from a patient who underwent chemoradiotherapy. V gene TRBV28 combines with J gene TRBJ1-2, with D possibly matching TRBD1 (6 bases). This chain's CDR3 is CASSTPGEVGYGYTF. Here the CDR3 DNA reads TGTGCCAGCAGCACCCCAGGGGAAGTCGGCTATGGCTACACCTTC.